This T cell receptor beta chain was found in a study of human T cells and chemical hapten exposure. Study overall: Patients got weekly scalp diphenylcyclopropenone doses over the roughly 24-week study.

As to this clonotype: Its antigen is unknown.

Time point described: patch test 2, 6 weeks after DPC sensitization. Treatment meaning: therapeutic diphenylcyclopropenone sensitization with weekly scalp DPC. Participating donors were patients with alopecia, aged 18 to 70 years, considered appropriate candidates for DPC. TCRdb redid the calling of the RACE reads with MiXCR, one entry per CDR3 protein. Of about 140,000 distinct CDR3 sequences detected, approximately 12% appear once; the ten largest clones hold around 1.4%. Study-wide results and limits: Expanded TCRs produced significantly more large CDR3 similarity clusters than controls did.

The CDR3 sequence is 11 residues long. V was pared by 6 bases and J by 5 bases, with 5 bases between. The TCR was taken from a woman aged 50 to 60 with alopecia areata. Some clones in this sample may be carry-over from other donors' samples. The specimen comprised whole blood, sampled in connection with sensitization to the hapten diphenylcyclopropenone (DPC). The chain employs TRBV12-3 or TRBV12-4 and TRBJ2-1; no reliable D call. CDR3 coding DNA: TGTGCCAGCAGGAAGAACAATGAGCAGTTCTTC. Amino acids: CASRKNNEQFF.